These T cell receptor beta chains were read from a single sample in a study of blood T cell repertoires in COVID-19. The repertoire was sequenced with immunoSEQ multiplex PCR; TCRdb's copy has only in-frame clones and lacks some. The sample yields about 180,000 clones, about 78% seen once. Sequencing was performed on PBMCs or T cells enriched from blood (not recorded which). The receptor set was obtained from a woman aged 45 to 65 who had recovered from COVID-19. Each CDR3 is given with its conserved first and last residue. A D gene is named only where the DNA matches it firmly. Not all rows give a size; the values are once, few, many and, for expanded clones, a class.

cdr3_length	v_call	j_call	d_call	clone_size	cdr3_aa	cdr3_nt
17	TRBV3-1/TRBV3-2	TRBJ2-1	.	.	CASSQARHQGPNNEQFF	TGTGCCAGCAGCCAAGCGAGACACCAGGGTCCCAACAATGAGCAGTTCTTC
15	TRBV6-5	TRBJ1-4	TRBD1	.	CASRLQGASNEKLFF	TGTGCCAGCAGGCTACAGGGGGCTTCGAATGAAAAACTGTTTTTT
15	TRBV3-1/TRBV3-2	TRBJ1-1	.	.	CASSQPNTWQTEAFF	TGTGCCAGCAGCCAACCCAATACATGGCAGACTGAAGCTTTCTTT
14	TRBV5-1	TRBJ2-7	TRBD1	.	CASSLGQGVGEQYF	TGCGCCAGCAGCTTGGGACAGGGAGTCGGGGAGCAGTACTTC
17	TRBV30	TRBJ1-3	.	few	CAWWGRGEGSAGNTIYF	TGTGCCTGGTGGGGGAGGGGTGAAGGTTCTGCTGGAAACACCATATATTTT
17	TRBV5-4	TRBJ2-1	.	.	CASSRGAELKRMDEQFF	TGTGCCAGCAGCCGTGGAGCGGAACTTAAACGGATGGATGAGCAGTTCTTC
12	TRBV28	TRBJ1-1	.	once	CASKEVDTEAFF	TGTGCCAGCAAGGAGGTGGACACTGAAGCTTTCTTT
14	TRBV24-1	TRBJ2-5	.	.	CATSDKRIQETQYF	TGTGCCACCAGTGACAAGCGGATCCAAGAGACCCAGTACTTC
15	TRBV3-1/TRBV3-2	TRBJ1-6	.	.	CASSSLDSVGSPLHF	TGTGCCAGCAGCTCCCTGGACAGCGTGGGGTCACCCCTCCACTTT
15	TRBV27	TRBJ2-7	.	.	CASRWGGRGTYEQYF	TGTGCCAGCAGGTGGGGGGGCCGGGGAACCTACGAGCAGTACTTC
14	TRBV6-5	TRBJ2-7	.	.	CASSTRGGAHEQYF	TGTGCCAGCAGTACCCGAGGGGGGGCGCACGAGCAGTACTTC
14	TRBV15	TRBJ2-5	.	.	CATSLEPSQETQYF	TGTGCCACCAGTCTCGAGCCGAGCCAAGAGACCCAGTACTTC
14	TRBV7-2	TRBJ2-2	.	.	CASSSQRAGGELFF	TGTGCCAGCAGCAGCCAGAGGGCTGGCGGGGAGCTGTTTTTT
14	TRBV19	TRBJ2-6	.	once	CASSPQSGANVLTF	TGTGCCAGTAGTCCCCAATCTGGGGCCAACGTCCTGACTTTC
17	TRBV14	TRBJ2-2	TRBD1	.	CASSPPTGARFTGELFF	TGTGCCAGCAGCCCCCCCACAGGGGCGCGGTTCACCGGGGAGCTGTTTTTT